The 15 T cell receptor beta chains reported below all come from one sample, sequenced in a study of Graves' ophthalmopathy and Graves' hyperthyroidism. RNA transcripts served as template for amplifying TCR beta CDR3 sequences. The authors performed first-round RT-PCR with HTBI primers and then a second-round multiplex PCR. Each CDR3 protein is one row after TCRdb ran MiXCR on the multiplex PCR reads. Of roughly 1.1 million distinct CDR3 sequences listed, about 35% were seen once; the top ten hold 8.5% to 14%. Sequenced: peripheral blood or thyroid tissue (not recorded which). The receptor source for this set is an adult man with Graves' hyperthyroidism.

V gene TRBV6-1 combines with J gene TRBJ1-4; 7 bases match TRBD1. V shed 6 bases and J 4 bases; nucleotides not matched to a gene: 2. Per germline, CDR1 MNHNS and CDR2 SASEGT. CDR3 length: 13 residues. CDR3 in amino acids: CASRDRINEKLFF. The CDR3 DNA reads TGTGCCAGCAGGGACAGGATTAATGAAAAACTGTTTTTT.

The DNA of the CDR3 is TGTGCCAGCAGTTGGGGCAGGGCCGAGCAGTACTTC. Its protein product is CASSWGRAEQYF. V is TRBV6-2 or TRBV6-3 and J is TRBJ2-7; D perhaps matches TRBD1 (5 bases). V lost 4 bases to trimming and J lost 6 bases, with 10 bases between them. Germline V gene sequence: CDR1 MNHEY, CDR2 SVGEGT. This CDR3 has 12 amino acids.

This clonotype was observed a few times. The rearrangement links TRBV12-3 or TRBV12-4 to TRBJ1-6, with D unclear. Trimming pared 6 bases from V and 9 bases from J, leaving 21 bases between. CDR3 length equals 16 residues. The CDR3 sequence: CASSLKRNTFTSPLHF. The CDR3 DNA sequence: TGTGCCAGCAGCCTCAAGAGGAACACTTTTACTTCACCCCTCCACTTT.

Notes on this clonotype: This likely comes from a read error, as the CDR3 has no conserved phenylalanine or tryptophan at its end. This chain joins TRBV25-1 and TRBJ1-2, with a weak D call TRBD1 (6 bases). Per the germline V gene, CDR1 is MGHDK and CDR2 is SYGVNS. V gave up 5 bases and J gave up 6 bases, with 19 bases separating them. This CDR3 has 15 amino acids. CDR3 loop: CASSFPASRGNGYTL. CDR3 DNA sequence: TGTGCCAGCAGTTTTCCCGCATCCAGGGGCAATGGCTACACCCTC.

The CDR3 loop reads CASGETGGGEKLFF. The CDR3 nucleotides read TGTGCCAGCGGGGAGACAGGGGGCGGGGAAAAACTGTTTTTT. The chain recombines TRBV7-9 with TRBJ1-4; 10 nucleotides line up with TRBD1. Per germline, CDR1 SEHNR and CDR2 FQNEAQ (reference sequence). The CDR3 sequence is 14 residues long. Germline trimming cut 8 bases from V and 8 bases from J; bases unmatched to any gene: 8.

This clonotype appeared many times. The chain uses TRBV20-1 and TRBJ1-5, with a weak D call TRBD1 (5 bases). With 6 bases removed from V and 4 bases from J, the gap between germline ends came to 13 bases. The CDR3 loop spans 13 amino acids. Looked up from germline, CDR1 is DFQATT and CDR2 is SNEGSKA (reference sequence). The CDR3, as DNA: TGCAGTGCCCAGAGTGGGGCAAATCAGCCCCAGCATTTT. This sequence encodes CSAQSGANQPQHF.

About this clonotype itself: Since a much larger clone is just one base distant, this may be a read error. The chain employs TRBV5-1 and TRBJ1-1; D is undetermined. The CDR3 loop spans 13 amino acids. Trimming stripped 5 bases from V and 3 bases from J, with 11 bases between. Germline V lookup: CDR1 SGHRS, CDR2 YFSETQ. The CDR3 spells CASSSEVDTEAFF. In DNA form, the CDR3 reads TGCGCCAGCAGTTCGGAAGTTGACACTGAAGCTTTCTTT.

This clonotype was seen only a few times. The V gene is TRBV12-3 or TRBV12-4, the J gene TRBJ2-7, with TRBD2 matching 10 bases. Unmatched junction bases numbered 10, after V lost 0 bases and J lost 5 bases. The CDR3 spans 17 residues. The CDR3 region has the DNA TGTGCCAGCAGTTTAGCTTTAGGGCTAGCGGGAGTCAACGAGCAGTACTTC. Amino acid sequence: CASSLALGLAGVNEQYF.

This clonotype was recorded many times. CDR3 in amino acids: CATSKAGTHTGELFF. CDR3 in DNA: TGTGCCACCAGTAAGGCAGGGACCCACACCGGGGAGCTGTTTTTT. The J gene is TRBJ2-2, the V gene TRBV24-1, with D possibly called TRBD1 or TRBD2 (5 bases each). The CDR3 runs 15 residues. Deletions cut 6 bases from V and 3 bases from J, with 13 bases between. Germline V lookup: CDR1 KGHDR, CDR2 SFDVKD.

Details on this clonotype: A junction end diverges from the germline sequence, so it may reflect a read error. The chain carries TRBV6-2 or TRBV6-3 and TRBJ2-7, with D perhaps given as TRBD1 or TRBD2 (5 bases each). Per the germline V gene, CDR1 is MNHEY and CDR2 is SVGEGT. The CDR3 contains 14 residues. DNA of the CDR3: TGTGCCAGCAACCGGGACCTGGGCTCCTACGTGCAGTACTTC. Encoded protein: CASNRDLGSYVQYF.

In this sample, this clonotype turned up many times. The chain has TRBV2 and TRBJ2-5, with TRBD2 matching 10 bases. Trimming took 5 bases from V and 0 from J; bases not matched to a gene: 3. Germline loops: CDR1 SNHLY, CDR2 FYNNEI. The CDR3 totals 15 residues. The CDR3 loop reads CASSLAGAYQETQYF. The CDR3 DNA reads as TGTGCCAGCAGTCTAGCGGGGGCCTACCAAGAGACCCAGTACTTC. Based on the CDR3 plus reference TRBV2 and TRBJ2-5, the full variable domain is EPEVTQTPSHQVTQMGQEVILRCVPISNHLYFYWYRQILGQKVEFLVSFYNNEISEKSEIFDDQFSVERPDGSNFTLKIRSTKLEDSAMYFCASSLAGAYQETQYFGPGTRLLVL.

V gene TRBV29-1 combines with J gene TRBJ1-1; 7 nucleotides agree with TRBD1. With 7 bases clipped from V and 8 bases from J, the junction kept 10 bases outside the gene matches. The CDR3 runs 12 residues. Germline V gene data show CDR1 as SQVTM and CDR2 as ANQGSEA. For the CDR3, the DNA is TGCAGCGCCCTCGGGACAGATGGGGAAGCTTTCTTT. This codes for CSALGTDGEAFF.

This clonotype was seen only a few times. The chain carries TRBV6-5 and TRBJ1-4; D call uncertain. Germline V lookup: CDR1 MNHEY, CDR2 SVGAGI. The CDR3 contains 15 residues. V was pared by 1 base and J by 8 bases, with 14 bases between. CDR3 sequence reads: CASSYLTDLGEKLFF. The DNA for the CDR3 is TGTGCCAGCAGTTACTTAACAGACTTAGGGGAAAAACTGTTTTTT.

The sample holds many counts of this clonotype. The V and J genes are TRBV19 and TRBJ1-2; D gene uncertain. The CDR3 is 15 amino acids. Germline CDR1 LNHDA, CDR2 SQIVND (reference sequence). V was shortened by 3 bases and J by 0 bases, with 11 bases between the two germline ends. CDR3 DNA sequence: TGTGCCAGTAGTATCCTTCCAGGATCTAACTATGGCTACACCTTC. Translation gives CASSILPGSNYGYTF.

This clonotype turned up a few times. V gene TRBV19 combines with J gene TRBJ1-1; unclear D gene. CDR1 and CDR2 (germline): LNHDA, SQIVND (reference sequence). V was clipped by 4 bases and J by 3 bases, with 9 bases between them. The CDR3 has 13 amino acids. The CDR3 DNA reads TGTGCCAGTAGTAATGGAGCGGACACTGAAGCTTTCTTT. It yields the protein CASSNGADTEAFF. The variable domain in full, with the rest retrieved from reference TRBV19 and TRBJ1-1, is DGGITQSPKYLFRKEGQNVTLSCEQNLNHDAMYWYRQDPGQGLRLIYYSQIVNDFQKGDIAEGYSVSREKKESFPLTVTSAQKNPTAFYLCASSNGADTEAFFGQGTRLTVV.